Below, 16 T cell receptor beta chains from the same sample are listed, as sequenced in a study of vaccination and CD4 T cells after COVID-19. Time point noted: late sampling 161 to 241 days after vaccination in a few convalescent patients. TCRdb itself ran the PCR reads through MiXCR, one entry per CDR3 protein. The data contain just over 35,000 distinct CDR3 sequences, more than 35% of them seen just once; the ten biggest clones take up approximately 5%. Sequences were derived from CD4+ T cells from blood, sampled about 7 months after SARS-CoV-2 vaccination. The receptors derive from a human donor who had recovered from COVID-19.

This clonotype has just a few counts. The CDR3 DNA follows: TGTGCCAGCTGCCGGACAACGGACAGCTCGAACTATGGCTACACCTTC. This translates into CASCRTTDSSNYGYTF. V usage is TRBV27 and J usage is TRBJ1-2; D possibly corresponds to TRBD1 (6 bases). The germline CDR1 and CDR2 sequences are MNHEY and SMNVEV (reference sequence). V was pared by 8 bases and J by 2 bases, with 21 bases between. The CDR3 extends over 16 amino acids.

The chain links TRBV15 to TRBJ2-2, with TRBD2 matching over 7 bases. From germline, CDR1 is LNHNV and CDR2 YYDKDF (reference sequence). With 6 bases clipped from V and 6 bases from J, the junction kept 4 bases outside the gene matches. The CDR3 contains 13 residues. CDR3 sequence (DNA): TGTGCCACCAGTCACACTAGCGCCGGGGAGCTGTTTTTT. Protein product: CATSHTSAGELFF.

The V and J genes are TRBV15 and TRBJ2-1; 11 bases align to TRBD2. The V gene's germline CDR1 is LNHNV and CDR2 YYDKDF (reference sequence). This CDR3 has 15 amino acids. The J segment lost 10 bases and the V segment lost 0 bases, leaving 5 bases of the junction unmatched. DNA of the CDR3: TGTGCCACCAGCAGAGATCTAGCGGGAGGCATGGAGCAGTTCTTC. Translating gives CATSRDLAGGMEQFF.

The chain couples TRBV7-9 to TRBJ2-1; D unresolved. V lost 6 bases and J 8 bases, leaving 20 bases between the germline ends. Per the germline V gene, CDR1 is SEHNR and CDR2 is FQNEAQ (reference sequence). The CDR3 runs 15 residues. In nucleotides, the CDR3 is TGTGCCAGCAGTTACGGCCGAACTGGGTATGATGAGCAGTTCTTC. Its protein product is CASSYGRTGYDEQFF. The whole variable domain, remainder taken from reference TRBV7-9 and TRBJ2-1, is DTGVSQNPRHKITKRGQNVTFRCDPISEHNRLYWYRQTLGQGPEFLTYFQNEAQLEKSRLLSDRFSAERPKGSFSTLEIQRTEQGDSAMYLCASSYGRTGYDEQFFGPGTRLTVL.

The J gene is TRBJ2-1, the V gene TRBV10-3; TRBD1 agrees at 7 bases. Trimming removed 6 bases from V and 4 bases from J; junction bases left unmatched: 9. Germline CDR1 reads ENHRY; CDR2 reads SYGVKD. The CDR3 runs 15 residues. CDR3 residues: CAIRADRLFYNEQFF. The CDR3 nucleotides are TGTGCCATCAGGGCGGACAGGTTATTTTACAATGAGCAGTTCTTC.

This clonotype counts as medium-sized. The CDR3: CSAEDRGFGQPQHF. For the CDR3, the DNA is TGCAGTGCTGAGGACAGGGGGTTTGGTCAGCCCCAGCATTTT. The V and J genes are TRBV20-1 and TRBJ1-5; TRBD1 aligns across 10 bases. From germline, CDR1 is DFQATT and CDR2 SNEGSKA (reference sequence). CDR3 length: 14 residues. J gave up 6 bases and V 5 bases, and 7 bases lay outside the gene matches.

The chain links TRBV20-1 to TRBJ1-2; TRBD1 matches at 8 bases. The germline CDR1 and CDR2 sequences are DFQATT and SNEGSKA (reference sequence). V was clipped by 6 bases and J by 4 bases; unmatched bases: 10. The CDR3 covers 14 residues. DNA for the CDR3: TGCAGTGCATACCCTCAGGGGGCTGGCTATGGCTACACCTTC. Translated: CSAYPQGAGYGYTF.

J is TRBJ1-1 and V is TRBV14, with no clear D. Trimming removed 3 bases from V and 10 bases from J, with 9 bases in between. Germline values: CDR1 SGHDN, CDR2 FVKESK. The CDR3 is 11 amino acids. The CDR3 here is CASSQGAAAFF. As DNA, the CDR3 is TGTGCCAGCAGCCAGGGAGCCGCAGCTTTCTTT.

The rearrangement uses TRBV2 and TRBJ1-2; D is undetermined. Germline V CDR1 and CDR2: SNHLY, FYNNEI. V dropped 1 base and J dropped 2 bases, with 8 bases sitting between them. The CDR3 is made up of 14 amino acids. The CDR3 sequence: CASSEGAENYGYTF. DNA for the CDR3: TGTGCCAGCAGTGAAGGGGCGGAGAACTATGGCTACACCTTC.

The V and J genes are TRBV7-9 and TRBJ1-1; D not resolved. Germline V gene data show CDR1 as SEHNR and CDR2 as FQNEAQ (reference sequence). This CDR3 region has 15 residues. The V end lost 2 bases, the J end lost 0 bases, and 10 bases lay between the germline ends. In DNA form, the CDR3 reads TGTGCCAGCAGCTTATCCACCAGACTGAACACTGAAGCTTTCTTT. It translates to CASSLSTRLNTEAFF.

V is TRBV5-1 and J is TRBJ2-1; D remains unclear. Trimming removed 1 base at V and 4 bases at J, with 6 bases between. Germline assignment: CDR1 SGHRS and CDR2 YFSETQ. The CDR3 covers 13 residues. CDR3 residues: CASSLRSYNEQFF. In nucleotides, the CDR3 is TGCGCCAGCAGCTTGCGCAGTTACAATGAGCAGTTCTTC.

The chain couples TRBV20-1 to TRBJ2-7, with 7 bases lining up with TRBD2. The length of the CDR3 is 12 residues. V trimming: 4 bases; J trimming: 6 bases; junction bases outside the gene matches: 6. Germline-derived CDR1 and CDR2 are DFQATT and SNEGSKA (reference sequence). The CDR3: CSAKRGTTEQYF. CDR3 nucleotides: TGCAGTGCTAAACGCGGGACTACCGAGCAGTACTTC.

This rearrangement joins TRBV7-8 to TRBJ1-1; unclear D gene. This CDR3 has 12 amino acids. Germline loops: CDR1 SGHVS, CDR2 FQNEAQ. Between the trimmed V and J ends, which lost 3 bases and 4 bases, there was a span of 6 bases. CDR3 loop: CASSFESTEAFF. The CDR3 nucleotides are TGTGCCAGCAGCTTCGAGAGCACTGAAGCTTTCTTT.

This clonotype has just a few counts. The chain joins TRBV7-2 to TRBJ2-3; 12 nucleotides line up with TRBD2. J gave up 3 bases and V 3 bases, and 4 bases lay outside the gene matches. The CDR3 totals 16 residues. Germline CDR1 reads SGHTA; CDR2 reads FQGNSA. Here the CDR3 reads CASSLTSGSGTDTQYF. The CDR3 bases are TGTGCCAGCAGCTTGACTAGCGGGAGTGGGACAGATACGCAGTATTTT. The full variable domain, with the rest looked up from reference TRBV7-2 and TRBJ2-3, is GAGVSQSPSNKVTEKGKDVELRCDPISGHTALYWYRQSLGQGLEFLIYFQGNSAPDKSGLPSDRFSAERTGGSVSTLTIQRTQQEDSAVYLCASSLTSGSGTDTQYFGPGTRLTVL.

The V and J genes are TRBV27 and TRBJ1-5, with D unclear. The CDR3 consists of 15 residues. Trimming took off 3 bases at V and 3 bases at J, with 12 bases between the two ends. In germline, CDR1 is MNHEY, CDR2 SMNVEV (reference sequence). Here the CDR3 DNA reads TGTGCCAGCAGTTTGTCGTGGTCAGACAATCAGCCCCAGCATTTT. Protein sequence: CASSLSWSDNQPQHF.

This clonotype was seen a few times. The chain combines TRBV7-8 with TRBJ1-1; D unresolved. The V gene lost 0 bases and the J gene lost 2 bases, with 16 bases spanning the gap. The CDR3 runs 17 residues. The V gene's germline CDR1 is SGHVS and CDR2 FQNEAQ. The CDR3 protein is CASSLAAREWSNTEAFF. CDR3 in DNA: TGTGCCAGCAGCTTAGCGGCAAGGGAATGGAGTAACACTGAAGCTTTCTTT. Drawing the rest from reference TRBV7-8 and TRBJ1-1, the complete variable domain is GAGVSQSPRYKVAKRGQDVALRCDPISGHVSLFWYQQALGQGPEFLTYFQNEAQLDKSGLPSDRFFAERPEGSVSTLKIQRTQQEDSAVYLCASSLAAREWSNTEAFFGQGTRLTVV.